These 3 T cell receptor beta chains originate from one sample sequenced in a study of OX40 agonist ivuxolimab in advanced cancers. The table came from immunoSEQ multiplex PCR; TCRdb's copy has only in-frame clones and leaves some out. The data contain under 20,000 clones, 80% to 90% of them singletons. Material: CD4+ or CD8+ T cells sorted from blood, obtained in a trial of the OX40 agonist ivuxolimab. The receptors here all came from an adult with an advanced solid tumor such as melanoma, head and neck, liver or kidney cancer.

The count of this clone is one. This sequence joins TRBV30 and TRBJ1-2; D is uncertain. Germline CDR1 reads GTSNPN; CDR2 reads SVGIG (reference sequence). The CDR3 length is 13 residues. V was shortened by 7 bases and J by 4 bases, with 16 bases between the two germline ends. The CDR3 region is CASDGVGGYGYTF. Written as DNA, the CDR3 is TGTGCCTCGGACGGAGTGGGTGGCTATGGCTACACCTTC.

The chain joins TRBV2 to TRBJ1-2, with D possibly matching TRBD1 (6 bases). The CDR3 loop spans 14 amino acids. Between the trimmed V and J ends, which lost 6 bases and 4 bases, there was a span of 15 bases. Looked up from germline, CDR1 is SNHLY and CDR2 is FYNNEI. The CDR3 sequence is CASRPGQPSYGYTF. In DNA, the CDR3 is TGTGCCAGCAGACCTGGACAGCCGTCCTATGGCTACACCTTC.

Notes on this clone: One end of the junction is discordant with germline, which a read error may explain. The CDR3, as DNA: TGTGCCAGCAGCTTAGGGGTCTCCTCCGACAATGAGCAGTTCTTC. Translation: CASSLGVSSDNEQFF. V and J are TRBV11-2 and TRBJ2-1; D unclear. The CDR3 covers 15 residues. Germline V gives CDR1 SGHAT, CDR2 FQNNGV.